The clone carrying this T cell receptor (beta chain) was seen at least ten times. Its antigen is unknown. The junction departs from germline at one end; a sequencing error may be responsible. Aged 18 to 65, the patients with hyperthyroidism had under 2 months' duration and were newly diagnosed. The CDR3 consists of 13 residues. This entry comes from a study of Graves' ophthalmopathy and Graves' hyperthyroidism. Whole-study findings and limits: Appearing in blood as well were most expanded thyroid clonotypes above 0.001 frequency. Ophthalmopathy progression was predicted by the model at 55% to 71% sensitivity and 72.22% specificity.

TCR beta CDR3 regions were amplified from RNA transcripts. HTBI primers primed a first-round RT-PCR, and a second-round multiplex PCR followed. Via MiXCR, TCRdb re-called the multiplex PCR reads, giving one row per CDR3 protein. The data hold 900,000 to 1,200,000 distinct CDR3 sequences, with about 35% observed a single time. The sample consisted of peripheral blood or thyroid tissue (not recorded which). The TCR was taken from an adult man with Graves' hyperthyroidism. This chain links TRBV12-3 or TRBV12-4 with TRBJ1-1; perhaps TRBD1 as D (5 bases). The CDR3 nucleotides read TGTGCCAGCAGCTTAGTAGGGACCGGTGAAGCTTTCTTT. Translated: CASSLVGTGEAFF.